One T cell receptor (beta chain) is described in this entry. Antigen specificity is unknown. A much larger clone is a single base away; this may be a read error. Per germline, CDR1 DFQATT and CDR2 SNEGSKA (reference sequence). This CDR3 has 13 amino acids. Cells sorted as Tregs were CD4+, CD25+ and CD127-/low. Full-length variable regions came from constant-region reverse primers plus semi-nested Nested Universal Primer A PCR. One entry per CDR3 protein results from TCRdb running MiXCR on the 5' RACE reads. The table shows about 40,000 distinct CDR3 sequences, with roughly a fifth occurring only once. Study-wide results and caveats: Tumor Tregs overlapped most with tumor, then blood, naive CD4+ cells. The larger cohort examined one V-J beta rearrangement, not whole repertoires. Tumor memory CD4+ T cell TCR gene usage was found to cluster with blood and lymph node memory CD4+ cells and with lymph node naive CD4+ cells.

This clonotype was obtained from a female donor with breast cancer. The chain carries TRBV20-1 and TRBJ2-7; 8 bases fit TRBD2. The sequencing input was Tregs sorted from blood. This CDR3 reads CSASRTSSYERYF. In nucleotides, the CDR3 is TGCAGTGCTTCCCGGACTAGCTCCTACGAGCGGTACTTC.